The rows below give T cell receptor beta chains drawn from one sample of a study of blood T cell repertoires in COVID-19. Data came from immunoSEQ multiplex PCR; TCRdb stores just in-frame clones and leaves some out. The top ten clones hold approximately 7.8% of a sample with around 190,000 clones, roughly 82% of them seen once. Sequencing used peripheral blood. These receptor sequences come from a woman aged 60-70 years with COVID-19, enrolled during active disease. The CDR3 runs from the conserved cysteine through the conserved F or W. A D gene is named only where the DNA matches it firmly. For some rows the clone size is stated as once, few or many, or as a class when expanded; others skip it.

TRBV28	.	.	TRBJ1-5	TGTGCCAGCAGGAGACAGAGACTTTACAGCAATCAGCCCCAGCATTTT	CASRRQRLYSNQPQHF
TRBV4-3	.	.	TRBJ2-5	TGCGCCAGCAGCCAAGGCGCAGGGTATGGAGAGACCCAGTACTTC	CASSQGAGYGETQYF
TRBV9	once	.	TRBJ1-5	TGTGCCAGCAGCGCTTCGATAGGCAATCAGCCCCAGCATTTT	CASSASIGNQPQHF
TRBV2	.	.	TRBJ2-4	TGTGCCAGCAGTCGGAGAGGCCCCAAAAACATTCAGTACTTC	CASSRRGPKNIQYF
TRBV3-1/TRBV3-2	.	.	TRBJ1-2	TGTGCCAGCAGCCAAGCGTCGACTATCTTTTCCGGCTACACCTTC	CASSQASTIFSGYTF
TRBV11-3	once	TRBD2	TRBJ2-1	TGTGCCAGCAGCCCGGGAGGCGGACTCCACAATGAGCAGTTCTTC	CASSPGGGLHNEQFF
TRBV28	.	TRBD1	TRBJ1-1	TGTGCCAGCAGTCCCACCGGACAGGGCCCGAACACTGAAGCTTTCTTT	CASSPTGQGPNTEAFF
TRBV11-2	.	TRBD1	TRBJ1-2	TGTGCCAGCAGCCCGGACAGGGGGCGCGACTATGGCTACACCTTC	CASSPDRGRDYGYTF
TRBV4-1	.	.	TRBJ1-1	TGCGCCAGCAGCCCACGGACAGCAATGAACACTGAAGCTTTCTTT	CASSPRTAMNTEAFF
TRBV7-2	.	TRBD2	TRBJ2-3	TGTGCCAGCAACCGGGACTACACAGATACGCAGTATTTT	CASNRDYTDTQYF
TRBV29-1	.	.	TRBJ2-1	TGCAGCGTTGAAGATCAGTACCCCAGGGTTCTGTTCTTC	CSVEDQYPRVLFF
TRBV28	.	.	TRBJ1-2	TGTGCCAGCACCCTAGGGGGGGGTCTCTATGGCTACACCTTC	CASTLGGGLYGYTF
TRBV27	.	TRBD1	TRBJ1-5	TGTGCCAGCAGTGTATCTACAGGGGGAAATCAGCCCCAGCATTTT	CASSVSTGGNQPQHF
TRBV3-1/TRBV3-2	.	.	TRBJ1-6	TGTGCCAGCAGCCAACCATCAGGGTTTAGTAATTCACCCCTCCACTTT	CASSQPSGFSNSPLHF
TRBV29-1	.	.	TRBJ1-5	TGCAGCGCCAAACAGGGTGATCAGCCCCAGCATTTT	CSAKQGDQPQHF
TRBV11-1	.	.	TRBJ1-2	TGTGCCAGCAGCCCAGGGGTAGTCGGCCCTGGCTATGGCTACACCTTC	CASSPGVVGPGYGYTF